This T cell receptor beta chain was profiled in a study of shared clonotypes between healthy human individuals. Sequencing was performed with immunoSEQ multiplex PCR; in TCRdb, only in-frame clones are kept and a portion is missing. The sample lists roughly 650,000 clones, 95% to 97% occurring once. The germline CDR1 and CDR2 sequences are LNHNV and YYDKDF (reference sequence). V was shortened by 3 bases and J by 8 bases, with 13 bases between the two germline ends. This CDR3 spans 14 amino acids. Positively selected for CCR7, the CD45RO-negative cells used as naive CD8 cells excluded terminally differentiated effector memory CD45RA+ cells.

This sequence joins TRBV15 and TRBJ1-4; unclear D gene. Sequencing was performed on naive CD8+ T cells sorted from blood. This clonotype was obtained from a woman aged 25 to 39 in good health. This CDR3 is CATSRLAKPEKLFF. The CDR3, as DNA: TGTGCCACCAGCAGGCTGGCCAAACCCGAAAAACTGTTTTTT.